This entry concerns a single TCR beta chain. The sample is drawn from a study of CD8 T cells in ankylosing spondylitis. Germline CDR1 is DFQATT and CDR2 is SNEGSKA (reference sequence). Trimming took 6 bases from V and 4 from J, leaving 19 bases between them. The CDR3 is made up of 14 amino acids. TCRdb processed the 5' RACE reads anew with MiXCR; each CDR3 protein has one entry. The sample includes about 130,000 distinct CDR3 sequences, 12% to 15% of them seen just once. J is TRBJ2-7 and V is TRBV20-1; either TRBD1 or TRBD2 may fit D (5 bases each). The specimen sequenced was blood, either unsorted or a sorted T cell fraction (not recorded which). The TCR originated in a female donor with ankylosing spondylitis or in good health (not recorded which). Here the CDR3 reads CSAPGAGGSYEQYF. The CDR3 nucleotides read TGCAGTGCCCCCGGGGCGGGTGGGTCTTACGAGCAGTACTTC.